Listed below are T cell receptor beta chains from one sample, sequenced in a study of cytomegalovirus exposure and HLA in healthy donors. The method was immunoSEQ multiplex PCR; TCRdb's version includes in-frame clones alone and lacks a portion of them. The table includes 160,000 or so clones, around 80% detected once. Sample: PBMCs. These receptors all come from a man aged 40-50 years in good health and CMV-seronegative. Both conserved end residues are part of each CDR3. The order of the fields is J gene, D gene, V gene, clone size, CDR3 protein, CDR3 DNA. D genes are given only for firm matches. Clone size, where shown, is once, few, many, or a class for clones that have expanded.

TRBJ2-2	TRBD1	TRBV29-1	.	CSVRQGWGYTGELFF	TGCAGCGTTCGACAGGGTTGGGGATACACCGGGGAGCTGTTTTTT
TRBJ2-1	TRBD1	TRBV28	few	CASSLSARQGHPYNEQFF	TGTGCCAGCAGTTTATCCGCAAGACAGGGCCACCCTTACAATGAGCAGTTCTTC
TRBJ2-1	.	TRBV7-2	.	CASSLRRSSYNEQFF	TGTGCCAGCAGCTTAAGACGGAGCTCCTACAATGAGCAGTTCTTC
TRBJ2-1	TRBD2	TRBV28	.	CATDRLMVAGAGNEQFF	TGTGCCACCGATCGATTAATGGTAGCGGGAGCGGGGAATGAGCAGTTCTTC
TRBJ2-3	TRBD2	TRBV6-5	.	CASSRTSGPPDTQYF	TGTGCCAGCAGTCGGACTAGCGGGCCCCCCGATACGCAGTATTTT
TRBJ2-5	TRBD1	TRBV5-4	.	CASNPTGAETQYF	TGTGCCAGCAACCCGACAGGGGCAGAGACCCAGTACTTC
TRBJ1-1	.	TRBV10-3	once	CAISESGGGNTEAFF	TGTGCCATCAGTGAGTCGGGGGGGGGTAACACTGAAGCTTTCTTT
TRBJ2-5	.	TRBV7-3	.	CASSLVGVEGETQYF	TGTGCCAGCAGCTTGGTGGGGGTGGAGGGGGAGACCCAGTACTTC
TRBJ2-2	TRBD2	TRBV6-4	.	CASGLDKGGLEVDTGELFF	TGTGCCAGCGGCCTCGACAAGGGGGGACTAGAAGTCGACACCGGGGAGCTGTTTTTT
TRBJ2-2	.	TRBV5-1	.	CASSLDSTNTGELFF	TGCGCCAGCAGCTTGGACAGTACGAACACCGGGGAGCTGTTTTTT
TRBJ1-1	.	TRBV5-6	.	CASSPRARRNTEAFF	TGTGCCAGCAGCCCTCGAGCCCGGAGGAACACTGAAGCTTTCTTT
TRBJ1-2	.	TRBV19	.	CASRDYGYTF	TGTGCCAGTCGAGACTATGGCTACACCTTC
TRBJ2-7	.	TRBV19	.	CASSMEGLYEQYF	TGTGCCAGTAGTATGGAGGGCCTCTACGAGCAGTACTTC
TRBJ2-3	TRBD1	TRBV19	.	CASSSGAGGWADTQYF	TGTGCCAGTAGCTCCGGGGCAGGGGGCTGGGCAGATACGCAGTATTTT
TRBJ1-2	TRBD1	TRBV10-3	.	CAISEGGQRNYGYTF	TGTGCCATCAGTGAGGGGGGACAGCGAAACTATGGCTACACCTTC
TRBJ1-2	.	TRBV27	.	CASSLSREAGYTF	TGTGCCAGCAGTTTAAGCAGGGAGGCTGGCTACACCTTC
TRBJ1-1	.	TRBV28	.	CASRFYVGGDTEAFF	TGTGCCAGCAGATTCTACGTAGGGGGGGACACTGAAGCTTTCTTT
TRBJ2-5	.	TRBV27	.	CASSLNRGETQYF	TGTGCCAGCAGTTTGAACCGCGGGGAGACCCAGTACTTC
TRBJ1-2	.	TRBV2	.	CASTDLQGVIRLGYTF	TGTGCCAGCACCGACTTACAGGGAGTAATACGGCTCGGCTACACCTTC
TRBJ2-3	TRBD2	TRBV5-1	.	CASSSDGREGRLADTQYF	TGCGCCAGCAGCTCCGATGGGCGGGAGGGCCGTTTGGCAGATACGCAGTATTTT
TRBJ1-2	TRBD1	TRBV7-9	few	CASSLGQGGDGYTF	TGTGCCAGCAGCCTCGGACAGGGGGGAGATGGCTACACCTTC
TRBJ2-1	.	TRBV2	.	CASSPFNEQFF	TGTGCCAGCAGTCCATTCAATGAGCAGTTCTTC
TRBJ2-7	TRBD2	TRBV5-4	.	CASSAGLAGGLFYEQYF	TGTGCCAGCAGCGCAGGACTAGCGGGAGGGCTATTTTACGAGCAGTACTTC
TRBJ2-1	TRBD2	TRBV30	.	CAWTKPAGSDEQFF	TGTGCCTGGACTAAACCAGCGGGATCCGATGAGCAGTTCTTC
TRBJ2-7	TRBD1	TRBV6-5	.	CASSFRTGGYEQYF	TGTGCCAGCAGCTTCCGGACAGGGGGCTACGAGCAGTACTTC
TRBJ1-1	.	TRBV9	once	CASSSRRGGPSYHTEAFF	TGTGCCAGCAGCTCGCGACGGGGGGGCCCTTCTTATCACACTGAAGCTTTCTTT
TRBJ1-2	TRBD1	TRBV28	.	CASRPGQGASRYTF	TGTGCCAGCAGGCCAGGACAGGGGGCAAGTAGGTACACCTTC
TRBJ2-7	.	TRBV2	.	CASSEQGMSSYEQYF	TGTGCCAGCAGTGAACAGGGGATGAGCTCCTACGAGCAGTACTTC
TRBJ1-3	TRBD1	TRBV18	.	CASSQGGTGNTIYF	TGTGCCAGCTCCCAGGGGGGCACTGGAAACACCATATATTTT
TRBJ2-2	.	TRBV4-2	.	CASASGGTGELFF	TGTGCCAGCGCGTCAGGTGGGACCGGGGAGCTGTTTTTT
TRBJ2-3	.	TRBV5-4	.	CASSPGGDRVTDTQYF	TGTGCCAGCAGCCCGGGGGGGGACAGGGTAACAGATACGCAGTATTTT
TRBJ2-1	TRBD2	TRBV2	.	CASSASGYYNEQFF	TGTGCCAGCAGTGCTAGCGGGTACTACAATGAGCAGTTCTTC
TRBJ2-1	TRBD2	TRBV6-1	few	CASSEARAGGPLTYNEQFF	TGTGCCAGCAGTGAAGCGAGAGCGGGAGGGCCTTTAACCTACAATGAGCAGTTCTTC
TRBJ2-2	.	TRBV9	once	CASSVVQNTGELFF	TGTGCCAGCAGCGTGGTACAGAACACCGGGGAGCTGTTTTTT
TRBJ2-1	.	TRBV28	once	CASSLPYDSESSYNEQFF	TGTGCCAGCAGTCTACCTTATGACAGTGAGAGCTCCTACAATGAGCAGTTCTTC
TRBJ2-2	TRBD1	TRBV19	.	CASSIKGGQGGNTGELFF	TGTGCCAGTAGTATAAAGGGCGGACAGGGGGGGAACACCGGGGAGCTGTTTTTT
TRBJ2-5	.	TRBV9	.	CASSLGTAPQETQYF	TGTGCCAGCAGCCTAGGAACAGCCCCCCAAGAGACCCAGTACTTC
TRBJ1-1	TRBD1	TRBV6-1	.	CASSLDRVGTEAFF	TGTGCCAGCAGCCTGGACAGGGTGGGCACTGAAGCTTTCTTT
TRBJ2-3	TRBD1	TRBV2	.	CASTIQGASTDTQYF	TGTGCCAGCACCATTCAGGGGGCTAGCACAGATACGCAGTATTTT
TRBJ2-3	.	TRBV7-3	.	CASSLLGPPRTDTQYF	TGTGCCAGCAGCTTACTAGGTCCCCCTAGGACAGATACGCAGTATTTT
TRBJ1-5	.	TRBV2	.	CASSDEGGQPQHF	TGTGCCAGCAGTGACGAGGGAGGTCAGCCCCAGCATTTT
TRBJ1-1	.	TRBV30	.	CAWTQGPGKAFF	TGTGCCTGGACTCAGGGTCCCGGTAAAGCTTTCTTT
TRBJ1-4	.	TRBV4-1	.	CASSQTPTNEKLFF	TGCGCCAGCAGCCAGACACCAACTAATGAAAAACTGTTTTTT
TRBJ2-2	.	TRBV10-1	.	CASSESRGTGELFF	TGCGCCAGCAGTGAGTCAAGGGGCACCGGGGAGCTGTTTTTT
TRBJ2-7	.	TRBV5-5	.	CASSYQNYEQYF	TGTGCCAGCAGCTACCAGAACTACGAGCAGTACTTC
TRBJ2-4	TRBD2	TRBV6-1	.	CASSEVAGVGNIQYF	TGTGCCAGCAGTGAGGTAGCGGGAGTGGGAAACATTCAGTACTTC
TRBJ2-7	TRBD1	TRBV10-3	.	CAISEDRGYEQYF	TGTGCCATCAGTGAGGACAGGGGCTACGAGCAGTACTTC
TRBJ2-7	.	TRBV19	.	CASSPQGRGYEQYF	TGTGCCAGTAGTCCACAGGGTCGAGGCTACGAGCAGTACTTC
TRBJ2-5	TRBD2	TRBV9	once	CASSVGGGAGGPVETQYF	TGTGCCAGCAGCGTAGGGGGAGGGGCGGGAGGGCCGGTAGAGACCCAGTACTTC
TRBJ2-3	TRBD2	TRBV29-1	once	CSVDLAGGTDTQYF	TGCAGCGTTGATCTAGCGGGAGGGACAGATACGCAGTATTTT